One and the same sample provided the 21 T cell receptor beta chains below, sequenced in a study of T-cell memory formation after mild COVID-19. TCRdb analysed the 5' RACE reads with MiXCR anew, one entry per CDR3 protein. The sample includes under 300,000 distinct CDR3 sequences, over 15% of them seen just once. Sequenced input: PBMCs or a T cell subset sorted from them (not recorded which). All receptors derive from a man aged 18 to 29 who had mild COVID-19 (a few samples of this study predate the infection). Cell type and time point are not known.

The rearrangement joins TRBV10-3 to TRBJ2-1, with a possible D match to TRBD2 (6 bases). The germline V gene encodes CDR1 ENHRY and CDR2 SYGVKD. The V and J ends lost 4 bases and 2 bases respectively, with 15 bases between them. This CDR3 is built from 16 residues. CDR3 DNA sequence: TGTGCCATCAGTGTACGTGACGGGGGAACCTACAATGAGCAGTTCTTC. Translated, it gives CAISVRDGGTYNEQFF.

This chain joins TRBV6-5 and TRBJ1-4; D may be TRBD1 (6 bases). Germline loops: CDR1 MNHEY, CDR2 SVGAGI. The CDR3 loop spans 15 amino acids. V lost 4 bases and J lost 8, with 17 bases in between. The CDR3 region is CASSSDGGLSEKLFF. The CDR3 nucleotides read TGTGCCAGCAGTTCCGACGGGGGGCTCAGCGAAAAACTGTTTTTT.

Concerning this clonotype: The junction and the germline gene differ at one end; a read error may be behind it. The chain is built from TRBV9 and TRBJ2-3, with a weak D call TRBD2 (6 bases). Germline V gene data show CDR1 as SGDLS and CDR2 as YYNGEE. CDR3 length equals 12 residues. The CDR3 is CSSSAGTDTQYF. The CDR3 DNA reads as TGTTCCAGCAGCGCGGGGACTGATACGCAGTATTTT.

This clonotype appeared a few times. V is TRBV25-1 and J is TRBJ2-2; no definite D call. The CDR3 extends over 14 amino acids. Germline V gene data show CDR1 as MGHDK and CDR2 as SYGVNS. V dropped 3 bases and J dropped 7 bases, with 12 bases sitting between them. The CDR3 region is CASSDIRFSGELFF. CDR3 in DNA: TGTGCCAGCAGTGATATACGTTTTAGCGGGGAGCTGTTTTTT.

In its sample, this clonotype was seen a few times. The chain combines TRBV12-3 or TRBV12-4 with TRBJ1-2; D is uncertain. CDR3 size: 12 residues. V was clipped by 3 bases and J by 8 bases, with 10 bases between them. Written as DNA, the CDR3 is TGTGCCAGCAGTTTGGAACAGTGGGGCTACACCTTC. Protein sequence: CASSLEQWGYTF.

This chain connects TRBV11-2 to TRBJ1-1; 12 nucleotides match TRBD1. Germline V gene sequence: CDR1 SGHAT, CDR2 FQNNGV. There are 18 residues in the CDR3. J was trimmed by 1 base and V by 3 bases; bases with no gene match: 9. This CDR3 reads CASSFAGQGALTNTEAFF. CDR3 in DNA: TGTGCCAGCAGCTTCGCGGGACAGGGGGCTCTAACGAACACTGAAGCTTTCTTT.

This sequence joins TRBV27 and TRBJ2-5; 10 nucleotides line up with TRBD1. CDR1 is MNHEY, CDR2 SMNVEV, per germline (reference sequence). The CDR3 is 16 residues long. With 5 bases clipped from V and 3 bases from J, the junction kept 9 bases outside the gene matches. DNA of the CDR3: TGTGCCAGCAGTCTCCGGACAGGGGGACCCAAAGAGACCCAGTACTTC. This translates into CASSLRTGGPKETQYF.

The J gene is TRBJ1-1, the V gene TRBV6-6, with a possible D match to TRBD1 (6 bases). Per the germline V gene, CDR1 is MNHNY and CDR2 is SVGAGI (reference sequence). Between the trimmed V and J ends, which lost 6 bases and 3 bases, there was a span of 14 bases. The CDR3 loop spans 14 amino acids. The CDR3 here is CASRRGGEDTEAFF. The DNA of the CDR3 is TGTGCCAGCAGACGGGGGGGCGAGGACACTGAAGCTTTCTTT.

This clonotype was observed at least ten times. The V and J genes are TRBV3-1 and TRBJ2-5; either TRBD1 or TRBD2 may supply D (5 bases each). There are 14 residues in the CDR3. Trimming shortened V by 5 bases and J by 2 bases, and 12 bases separated the two germline ends. Germline V gives CDR1 LGHDT, CDR2 YNNKEL (reference sequence). The CDR3 is CASSAGTHQETQYF. The CDR3 DNA is TGTGCCAGCAGCGCCGGGACGCATCAAGAGACCCAGTACTTC.

This chain links TRBV28 with TRBJ2-5, with 7 positions matching TRBD1. The CDR3 contains 12 residues. The V gene end was trimmed by 10 bases and the J gene end by 5 bases; junction bases not matched to a gene: 7. Per the germline V gene, CDR1 is MDHEN and CDR2 is SYDVKM. The DNA of the CDR3 is TGTGCCACCCGACAGGGTATGGAGACCCAGTACTTC. This gives the protein CATRQGMETQYF.

This clonotype was seen a handful of times. V is TRBV4-1 and J is TRBJ1-1; D is unclear. V lost 6 bases and J 8 bases, leaving 19 bases between the germline ends. Germline V CDR1 and CDR2: MGHRA, YSYEKL. CDR3 length equals 14 residues. The CDR3 protein is CASSLEARLAEAFF. CDR3 DNA sequence: TGCGCCAGCAGTCTAGAGGCCAGGCTGGCAGAAGCTTTCTTT.

V is TRBV20-1 and J is TRBJ2-6; D is uncertain. The CDR3 spans 13 residues. CDR1 and CDR2 from the germline V gene are DFQATT and SNEGSKA (reference sequence). V was trimmed by 5 bases and J by 4 bases, leaving 9 bases between them. The CDR3 bases are TGCAGTGCTGAGATTTTGGGGGCCAACGTCCTGACTTTC. This gives the protein CSAEILGANVLTF.

Only a few counts were recorded for this clonotype. The junction departs from the called germline gene at one end, perhaps through a read error. This sequence joins TRBV7-9 and TRBJ2-7; D gene unclear. Germline V gene data show CDR1 as SEHNR and CDR2 as FQNEAQ (reference sequence). The CDR3 runs 12 residues. Here the CDR3 DNA reads TGTGCCAGCGGCTTACGGACGAACGAGCAGTACTTC. The encoded protein is CASGLRTNEQYF.

This chain links TRBV7-2 with TRBJ2-1, with a tentative D call TRBD1 (5 bases). The CDR3 runs to 12 residues. V shed 2 bases and J shed 14 bases, with 13 bases lying between them. CDR1 and CDR2 from the germline V gene are SGHTA and FQGNSA. The CDR3 protein is CASSLTGQGKFF. In nucleotides, the CDR3 is TGTGCCAGCAGCTTAACTGGGCAGGGTAAGTTCTTC.

The gene calls are TRBV20-1 and TRBJ1-5, with a possible D match to TRBD1 (6 bases). The CDR3 is 14 residues long. Germline CDR1 is DFQATT and CDR2 is SNEGSKA (reference sequence). The V end lost 5 bases, the J end lost 0 bases, and 11 bases lay between the germline ends. Here the CDR3 DNA reads TGCAGTGCTCAGGGACACGATAGCAATCAGCCCCAGCATTTT. Amino acids: CSAQGHDSNQPQHF.

By proportion, this clonotype is medium-sized. The chain uses TRBV7-3 and TRBJ2-2; D is perhaps TRBD2 (7 bases). Trimming stripped 1 base from V and 0 bases from J, with 9 bases between. The CDR3 runs 16 residues. Per the germline V gene, CDR1 is SGHTA and CDR2 is FQGTGA. CDR3: CASSLRGGSNTGELFF. The CDR3 nucleotides read TGTGCCAGCAGCTTAAGGGGGGGCTCGAACACCGGGGAGCTGTTTTTT.

The CDR3 DNA reads as TGTGCCAGCAGTTACTCGGGGGTCGGGAATCAGCCCCAGCATTTT. This gives the protein CASSYSGVGNQPQHF. This sequence joins TRBV6-2 or TRBV6-3 and TRBJ1-5, with a weak D call TRBD1 (5 bases). Trimming shortened V by 0 bases and J by 4 bases, and 10 bases separated the two germline ends. CDR3 length: 15 residues. Germline V CDR1 and CDR2: MNHEY, SVGEGT.

The rearrangement links TRBV4-3 to TRBJ2-3; TRBD1 might be the D (6 bases). CDR1 LGHNA and CDR2 YSLEER come from the germline V gene. The V end was cut by 6 bases, the J end by 5 bases, with 12 bases between. The CDR3 runs to 13 residues. CDR3 protein: CASSSFRGDTQYF. CDR3 nucleotides: TGCGCCAGCAGTTCGTTCAGGGGAGATACGCAGTATTTT.

The chain employs TRBV10-3 and TRBJ1-5; tentative D call: TRBD1 (6 bases). The germline V and J ends were trimmed by 6 bases and 6 bases, with 15 bases remaining between them. The CDR3 has 14 amino acids. Looked up from germline, CDR1 is ENHRY and CDR2 is SYGVKD. The CDR3: CAISPVGGSQPQHF. Here the CDR3 DNA reads TGTGCCATCAGCCCCGTTGGGGGCAGTCAGCCCCAGCATTTT.

This clonotype was observed a handful of times. V is TRBV10-1 and J is TRBJ2-3; 8 nucleotides match TRBD2. CDR3 length: 15 residues. Germline V gives CDR1 WNHNN, CDR2 SYGVQD (reference sequence). Trimming cost V 6 bases and J 4 bases; bases outside gene matches: 9. The CDR3 sequence is CASRRGSGASDTQYF. For the CDR3, the DNA is TGCGCCAGCAGAAGGGGTAGCGGGGCTTCAGATACGCAGTATTTT.

This clonotype rates as medium-sized. CDR3 residues: CASSLVGAGNNEQFF. In DNA, the CDR3 is TGTGCCAGCAGCTTAGTTGGAGCGGGGAACAATGAGCAGTTCTTC. J is TRBJ2-1 and V is TRBV7-9; TRBD2 matches 7 bases. This CDR3 spans 15 amino acids. The germline gives CDR1 SEHNR, CDR2 FQNEAQ (reference sequence). The junction had 5 bases not matched to a gene; V was cut back by 1 base and J by 5 bases.